This T cell receptor (beta chain) was observed in a study of neoadjuvant anti-PD-1 for oral cavity cancer. PBMC libraries mostly used approximately 500 ng of input genomic DNA, with six replicates per sample. Sequenced by immunoSEQ multiplex PCR; TCRdb stores in-frame clones only, minus some. Of some 66,000 clones in the sample, around 82% were seen once. Study-level points and caveats: Non-responders to neoadjuvant nivolumab had significantly more clonal PBMC T cells than responders.

This clone turned up a few times. Its antigen is not known. CDR1 is SGHRS, CDR2 YFSETQ, per germline. V lost 0 bases to trimming and J lost 1 base, with 8 bases between them. This CDR3 spans 15 amino acids. The clonotype originates from a person between 40 and 79 years old with oral cavity squamous cell carcinoma. Here the sequenced sample was PBMCs, taken before nivolumab (anti-PD-1) treatment. V gene TRBV5-1 combines with J gene TRBJ2-4, with a tentative D call TRBD2 (5 bases). The CDR3 bases are TGCGCCAGCAGCTTGGGGAGAGGGGCCAAAAACATTCAGTACTTC. Amino acid sequence: CASSLGRGAKNIQYF.